In this sample, the clone carrying this TCR beta chain turned up many times. The antigen is unknown. This sample stems from a study of T-cell reconstitution after alpha-beta-depleted transplantation in children. Study-level points and caveats: A year had passed since transplant, and T-cell counts and diversity by then came mostly from newly produced T cells. Roughly two months post-transplant, alpha-beta T cells reportedly originated from several hundred graft clones that had expanded. For some patients, TCRbeta diversity was high at day 60 because of recipient T cells and thymic progenitors that survived.

Unique molecular identifiers were used in preparing the TCRbeta library. Each CDR3 protein gets one entry after TCRdb re-called the PCR reads with MiXCR. The sample gives approximately 290,000 distinct CDR3 sequences, 11% of which show up once; roughly a quarter is in the top ten. Trimming cost V 4 bases and J 0 bases, with 11 bases left between them. The germline V gene has CDR1 SGHRS and CDR2 YFSETQ. The CDR3 length is 14 residues. The TCR sequence derives from a male patient aged 2-9 years who had a stem cell transplant for chronic granulomatous disease, so the T cells may come from the graft donor. Sequences were derived from peripheral blood, sampled 180 days after TCRalphabeta/CD19-depleted stem cell transplant. V gene TRBV5-1 combines with J gene TRBJ2-7; D gene unclear. CDR3 coding DNA: TGCGCCAGCAGCCCAGGAGTGATCTCCTACGAGCAGTACTTC. Protein product: CASSPGVISYEQYF. The full variable domain, its missing parts supplied by reference TRBV5-1 and TRBJ2-7, is KAGVTQTPRYLIKTRGQQVTLSCSPISGHRSVSWYQQTPGQGLQFLFEYFSETQRNKGNFPGRFSGRQFSNSRSEMNVSTLELGDSALYLCASSPGVISYEQYFGPGTRLTVT.